This T cell receptor beta chain is drawn from a study of cytomegalovirus exposure and HLA in healthy donors. Findings and limits, study-wide: A later analysis linked a missense variant in DCLRE1C to the trimming of TCR beta V and J genes. Overall, some 160 TCR beta chains were annotated as cytomegalovirus-associated.

This clone has more than one count but fewer than ten. Antigen unknown. The sample carries other DNA sequences with the same CDR3. Losses at the gene ends were 4 bases for V and 6 bases for J; bases not matched to a gene: 5. The CDR3 sequence is 14 residues long. Germline CDR1 is SEHNR and CDR2 is FQNEAQ (reference sequence). PCR was performed using 60 Vbeta and 13 Jbeta primers. Sequencing used immunoSEQ multiplex PCR; TCRdb keeps in-frame clones, though not all of them. The sample includes fewer than 250,000 clones, about 89% of them seen just once. This clonotype was sampled from a man aged 30-40 years in good health and CMV-seronegative. Sequencing input: PBMCs. The V and J genes are TRBV7-9 and TRBJ1-5, with 8 bases lining up with TRBD1. CDR3 sequence (DNA): TGTGCCAGCAGCTCCGGACAGGGAGGTCAGCCCCAGCATTTT. Encoded protein: CASSSGQGGQPQHF.